This T cell receptor beta chain stems from a study of shared clonotypes between healthy human individuals. Losses at the gene ends were 0 bases for V and 7 bases for J; bases not matched to a gene: 10. The germline V gene has CDR1 MNHEY and CDR2 SVGAGI. This CDR3 is 16 amino acids long. Some clones are missing from TCRdb's copy, which holds only in-frame ones; the method was immunoSEQ multiplex PCR. The sample consists of about 1.5 million clones, 96% of them appearing once. This sequence joins TRBV6-5 and TRBJ1-1; 8 nucleotides line up with TRBD1. This clonotype was sampled from a man aged 30 to 39 in good health. Sequencing input: naive CD4+ T cells sorted from blood. As to subset: CD45RA+ positively selected. CDR3 sequence reads: CASSYSRLQGEGEAFF. In nucleotides, the CDR3 is TGTGCCAGCAGTTACTCACGACTACAGGGGGAAGGTGAAGCTTTCTTT.